This TCR beta chain was observed in a study of T cells in Graves' hyperthyroidism and ophthalmopathy. Amplified TCR beta CDR3 regions derived from RNA transcripts. The study used the HTBI primer set for a first-round RT-PCR of the TCR CDR3. TCRdb re-derived calls from the multiplex PCR reads in MiXCR, one entry per CDR3 protein. This table holds 400,000 or so distinct CDR3 sequences, around 15% found once. The CDR3 extends over 12 amino acids. Between the trimmed V and J ends, which lost 2 bases and 8 bases, there was a span of 7 bases. Germline V CDR1 and CDR2: MDHEN, SYDVKM. The table lists this clonotype with many counts.

The material sequenced was blood. V usage is TRBV28 and J usage is TRBJ2-1; D may be TRBD1 (6 bases). This TCR was recovered from a woman aged 30 to 39 with Graves' ophthalmopathy. This chain's CDR3 is CASSLKGDEQFF. The CDR3 DNA reads TGTGCCAGCAGTTTAAAGGGGGATGAGCAGTTCTTC.